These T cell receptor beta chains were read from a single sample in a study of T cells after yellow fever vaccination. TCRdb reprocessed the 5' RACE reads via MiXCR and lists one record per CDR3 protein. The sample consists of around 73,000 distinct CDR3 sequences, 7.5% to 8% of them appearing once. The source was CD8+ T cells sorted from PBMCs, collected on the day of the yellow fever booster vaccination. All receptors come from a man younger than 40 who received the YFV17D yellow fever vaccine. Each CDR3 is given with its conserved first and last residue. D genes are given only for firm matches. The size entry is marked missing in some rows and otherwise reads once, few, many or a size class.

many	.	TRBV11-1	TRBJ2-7	CASSFADKMVEGRYEQYF	TGTGCCAGCAGCTTCGCGGACAAGATGGTTGAAGGGAGATACGAGCAGTACTTC
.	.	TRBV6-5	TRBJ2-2	CASSYSGSLAPNTGELFF	TGTGCCAGCAGTTACTCGGGTTCTTTGGCACCGAACACCGGGGAGCTGTTTTTT
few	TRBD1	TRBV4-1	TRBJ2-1	CASSQRGREQFF	TGCGCCAGCAGCCAAAGGGGGCGCGAGCAGTTCTTC
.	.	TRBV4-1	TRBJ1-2	CASSQSSGPNYGYTF	TGCGCCAGCAGCCAGTCCTCGGGCCCAAACTATGGCTACACCTTC
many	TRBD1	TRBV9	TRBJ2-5	CASSDPTQGWTQYF	TGTGCCAGCAGCGACCCCACACAGGGGTGGACCCAGTACTTC
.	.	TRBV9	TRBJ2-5	CASSGWETQETQYF	TGTGCCAGCAGCGGGTGGGAGACACAAGAGACCCAGTACTTC
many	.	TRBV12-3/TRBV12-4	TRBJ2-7	CASRGPVWDEQYF	TGTGCCAGCAGAGGCCCAGTTTGGGACGAGCAGTACTTC
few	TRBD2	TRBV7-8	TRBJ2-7	CASSSAGGLDEQYF	TGTGCCAGCAGCTCGGCGGGAGGTTTAGACGAGCAGTACTTC
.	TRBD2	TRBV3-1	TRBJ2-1	CASSQDFSGRYEQFF	TGTGCCAGCAGCCAAGATTTCAGCGGGAGGTATGAGCAGTTCTTC
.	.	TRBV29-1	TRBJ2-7	CSVVGTSGQYF	TGCAGCGTTGTGGGGACGAGCGGGCAGTACTTC
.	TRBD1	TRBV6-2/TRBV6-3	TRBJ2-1	CASSSDRGVNEQFF	TGTGCCAGCAGTTCCGACAGGGGGGTCAATGAGCAGTTCTTC
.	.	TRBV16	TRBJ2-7	CASSQGTRSYEQYF	TGTGCCAGCAGCCAGGGGACACGATCCTACGAGCAGTACTTC
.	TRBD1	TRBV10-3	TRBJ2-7	CAISLDRGAYEQYF	TGTGCCATCAGCTTGGACAGGGGCGCCTACGAGCAGTACTTC
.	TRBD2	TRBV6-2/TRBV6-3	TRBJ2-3	CASRDGTSSSF	TGTGCCAGCAGGGACGGGACTAGTTCCAGTTTT
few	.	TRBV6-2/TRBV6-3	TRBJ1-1	CASSSLRDQAFF	TGTGCCAGCAGTTCCCTAAGGGACCAAGCTTTCTTT
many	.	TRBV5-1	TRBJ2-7	CASSPTGQASYEQYF	TGCGCCAGCAGCCCGACGGGGCAGGCTAGCTACGAGCAGTACTTC
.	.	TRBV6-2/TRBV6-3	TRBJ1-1	CASSRFISNTEAFF	TGTGCCAGCAGCCGCTTTATCTCCAACACTGAAGCTTTCTTT
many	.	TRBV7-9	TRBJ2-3	CASSLDDFLYTDTQYF	TGTGCCAGCAGCTTAGATGACTTTCTCTACACAGATACGCAGTATTTT
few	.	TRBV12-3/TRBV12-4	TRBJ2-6	CASSLEGSGANVLTF	TGTGCCAGCAGTTTAGAGGGTTCCGGGGCCAACGTCCTGACTTTC
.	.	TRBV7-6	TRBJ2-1	CASSLGDRGIQPNEQFF	TGTGCCAGCAGCTTAGGGGACCGCGGGATTCAACCCAATGAGCAGTTCTTC
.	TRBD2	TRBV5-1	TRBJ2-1	CASSLREGINEQFF	TGCGCCAGCAGCTTACGGGAGGGGATTAATGAGCAGTTCTTC
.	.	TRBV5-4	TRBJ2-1	CASSFGGSGQFF	TGTGCCAGCAGCTTCGGGGGTTCGGGGCAGTTCTTC
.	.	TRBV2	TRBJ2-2	CASSEVNSGELFF	TGTGCCAGCAGTGAGGTGAATTCTGGGGAGCTGTTTTTT
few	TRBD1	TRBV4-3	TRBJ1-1	CASSQEGTGGSDTEAFF	TGCGCCAGCAGCCAAGAGGGGACAGGGGGCTCGGACACTGAAGCTTTCTTT
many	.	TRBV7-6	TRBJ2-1	CASSLALSGVSSYNEQFF	TGTGCCAGCAGCTTAGCGCTCAGTGGGGTGAGCTCCTACAATGAGCAGTTCTTC
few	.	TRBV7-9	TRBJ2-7	CASSSRPPGPGYEQYF	TGTGCCAGCAGCTCTCGCCCCCCAGGGCCGGGCTACGAGCAGTACTTC
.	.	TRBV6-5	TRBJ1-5	CASSSVGTTNQPQHF	TGTGCCAGCAGTTCGGTCGGGACAACAAATCAGCCCCAGCATTTT
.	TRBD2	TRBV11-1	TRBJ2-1	CASSLDSGRYYNEQFF	TGTGCCAGCAGCTTAGATAGCGGGAGGTACTACAATGAGCAGTTCTTC
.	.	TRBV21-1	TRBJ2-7	CAGYAEQYF	TGTGCCGGCTATGCGGAGCAGTACTTC
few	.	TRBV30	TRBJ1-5	CAWSLYPGNQPQHF	TGTGCCTGGAGTTTGTACCCGGGCAATCAGCCCCAGCATTTT
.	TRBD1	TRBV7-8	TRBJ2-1	CASSFPRTHRGNEQFF	TGTGCCAGCAGCTTCCCACGAACTCACAGGGGGAATGAGCAGTTCTTC
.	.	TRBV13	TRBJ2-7	CASSYEGVNYEQYF	TGTGCCAGCAGCTACGAGGGAGTAAACTACGAGCAGTACTTC
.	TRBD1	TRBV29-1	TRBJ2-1	CSVPDRALSYNEQFF	TGCAGCGTGCCCGACAGGGCACTCTCCTACAATGAGCAGTTCTTC
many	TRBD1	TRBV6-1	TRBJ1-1	CASSAPGTGRVGAFF	TGTGCCAGCAGTGCGCCCGGGACAGGGAGGGTTGGAGCTTTCTTT
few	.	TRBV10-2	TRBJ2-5	CASREDWDETQYF	TGCGCCAGCAGAGAGGACTGGGATGAGACCCAGTACTTC
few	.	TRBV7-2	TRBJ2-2	CASSDEEGPYTGELFF	TGTGCCAGCAGCGACGAGGAAGGGCCCTACACCGGGGAGCTGTTTTTT
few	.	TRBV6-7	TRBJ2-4	CASSYWPAKNIQYF	TGTGCCAGCAGTTACTGGCCCGCCAAAAACATTCAGTACTTC
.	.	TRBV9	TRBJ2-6	CASSTASGANVLTF	TGTGCCAGCAGCACAGCCTCTGGGGCCAACGTCCTGACTTTC
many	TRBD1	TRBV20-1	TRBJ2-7	CSARDPRGYEQYF	TGCAGTGCTAGAGATCCCAGGGGGTACGAGCAGTACTTC
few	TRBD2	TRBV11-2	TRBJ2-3	CASSPDGTSGSLRDTQYF	TGTGCCAGCAGCCCCGATGGCACTAGCGGGAGTTTGAGAGATACGCAGTATTTT
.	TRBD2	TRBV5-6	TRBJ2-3	CASRYSGRPPDTQYF	TGTGCCAGCAGGTATAGCGGGAGGCCCCCAGATACGCAGTATTTT
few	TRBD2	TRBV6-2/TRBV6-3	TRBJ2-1	CASSYSGLAGVYNEQFF	TGTGCCAGCAGTTACTCAGGACTAGCGGGAGTATACAATGAGCAGTTCTTC
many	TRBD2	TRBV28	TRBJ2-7	CASSPTSPHEQYF	TGTGCCAGCAGCCCGACTAGCCCCCACGAGCAGTACTTC
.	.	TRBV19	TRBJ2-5	CASSMFRGSETQYF	TGTGCCAGTAGTATGTTCCGGGGAAGTGAGACCCAGTACTTC
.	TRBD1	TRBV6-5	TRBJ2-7	CASSYSRDRVPYEQYF	TGTGCCAGCAGTTACTCAAGGGACAGGGTCCCCTACGAGCAGTACTTC
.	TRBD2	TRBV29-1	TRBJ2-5	CSVLAGDQETQYF	TGCAGCGTTCTTGCGGGAGACCAAGAGACCCAGTACTTC
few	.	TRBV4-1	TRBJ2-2	CASSQDSLVSGELFF	TGCGCCAGCAGCCAAGATTCCCTAGTTTCTGGGGAGCTGTTTTTT
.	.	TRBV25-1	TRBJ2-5	CASSAPRWETQYF	TGTGCCAGCAGTGCCCCAAGGTGGGAGACCCAGTACTTC
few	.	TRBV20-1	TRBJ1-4	CCASKATGTYNEKLFF	TGCTGTGCTAGTAAAGCAACCGGGACATACAATGAAAAACTGTTTTTT
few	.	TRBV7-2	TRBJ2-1	CASTLLEMRRYNEQFF	TGTGCCAGCACCCTGTTAGAGATGCGGCGGTACAATGAGCAGTTCTTC
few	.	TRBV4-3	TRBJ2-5	CASSQDKGWGQETQYF	TGCGCCAGCAGCCAAGATAAGGGGTGGGGTCAAGAGACCCAGTACTTC
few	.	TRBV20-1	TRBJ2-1	CSARDTRRDLYNEQFF	TGCAGTGCTAGAGACACCCGGCGGGACCTTTACAATGAGCAGTTCTTC
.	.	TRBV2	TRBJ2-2	CASSEEAGELFF	TGTGCCAGCAGTGAAGAGGCCGGGGAGCTGTTTTTT
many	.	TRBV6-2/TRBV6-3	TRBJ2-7	CASSFPGYEQYF	TGTGCCAGCAGTTTCCCGGGGTACGAGCAGTACTTC
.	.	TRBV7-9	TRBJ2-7	CASSPDLFNEQYF	TGTGCCAGCAGCCCCGACCTGTTCAACGAGCAGTACTTC